This passage covers 9 T cell receptor beta chains from one sample sequenced in a study of TIL therapy for anti-PD-1-resistant metastatic lung cancer. Sequencing used immunoSEQ v3. Some clones are missing from TCRdb's copy, which holds only in-frame ones; the method was immunoSEQ multiplex PCR. Of more than 55,000 clones listed, around four fifths are singletons. The sample's time point: pre-treatment sample, taken before nivolumab and TIL therapy. The sample was blood, taken at baseline. These receptors all stem from a person aged 25-85 years with non-small cell lung cancer.

The chain recombines TRBV5-1 with TRBJ2-5, with D perhaps matching TRBD1 or TRBD2 (6 bases each). The CDR3 loop spans 15 amino acids. Deletions cut 0 bases from V and 4 bases from J, with 13 bases between. Germline assignment: CDR1 SGHRS and CDR2 YFSETQ. CDR3 in DNA: TGCGCCAGCAGCTTGGAAGGAGGGGGTGGAGAGACCCAGTACTTC. Translated, it gives CASSLEGGGGETQYF.

The rearrangement links TRBV7-3 to TRBJ2-6; 7 bases match TRBD2. V shed 6 bases, J shed 0 bases, and the junction held 8 bases outside the gene matches. Germline CDR1 and CDR2: SGHTA and FQGTGA. This CDR3 is 17 amino acids long. The CDR3 reads CASRRMGRGSGANVLTF. The CDR3 DNA reads TGTGCCAGCAGGCGAATGGGGAGGGGCTCTGGGGCCAACGTCCTGACTTTC.

The chain uses TRBV3-1 (or the pseudogene TRBV3-2) and TRBJ2-5, with a weak D call TRBD2 (6 bases). The V gene's germline CDR1 is LGHDT and CDR2 YNNKEL (reference sequence). V was trimmed by 0 bases and J by 2 bases, leaving 13 bases between them. The CDR3 has 16 amino acids. The CDR3 is CASSQDGLALQETQYF. In DNA form, the CDR3 reads TGTGCCAGCAGCCAAGATGGCCTAGCGTTACAAGAGACCCAGTACTTC.

Here the CDR3 reads CAWSPGTGVRGYTF. The CDR3 region has the DNA TGTGCCTGGAGCCCGGGGACAGGGGTTCGTGGCTACACCTTC. This sequence joins TRBV30 and TRBJ1-2; 10 bases are shared with TRBD1. The CDR3 covers 14 residues. Germline trimming cut 3 bases from V and 7 bases from J; bases unmatched to any gene: 8. CDR1 is GTSNPN, CDR2 SVGIG, per germline (reference sequence).

The rearrangement links TRBV28 to TRBJ2-2, with TRBD1 identical over 8 bases. CDR1 and CDR2 (germline): MDHEN, SYDVKM. The CDR3 is 17 residues long. The trim removed 2 bases at V and 6 bases at J, leaving 11 bases unmatched. CDR3: CASSLQGARGLSGELFF. The CDR3 nucleotides are TGTGCCAGCAGTTTACAGGGGGCTAGAGGACTATCCGGGGAGCTGTTTTTT. The variable domain in full, with the rest retrieved from reference TRBV28 and TRBJ2-2, is DVKVTQSSRYLVKRTGEKVFLECVQDMDHENMFWYRQDPGLGLRLIYFSYDVKMKEKGDIPEGYSVSREKKERFSLILESASTNQTSMYLCASSLQGARGLSGELFFGEGSRLTVL.

This chain uses TRBV3-1 (or the pseudogene TRBV3-2) with TRBJ2-7, with unresolved D. The V gene's germline CDR1 is LGHDT and CDR2 YNNKEL (reference sequence). This CDR3 comprises 14 residues. Between the trimmed V and J ends, which lost 4 bases and 7 bases, there was a span of 17 bases. CDR3 DNA: TGTGCCAGCAGCCGTGGAAGTAGGGCTAGTGAGCAGTACTTC. This codes for CASSRGSRASEQYF.

V and J are TRBV15 and TRBJ2-7, with a weak D call TRBD1 (5 bases). The CDR3 sequence is 14 residues long. The germline V and J ends were trimmed by 0 bases and 5 bases, with 11 bases remaining between them. Germline CDR1 is LNHNV and CDR2 is YYDKDF (reference sequence). The CDR3, as DNA: TGTGCCACCAGCAGAGATACCAGGGCCCACGAGCAGTACTTC. This encodes CATSRDTRAHEQYF. Variable domain in full (rest from reference TRBV15 and TRBJ2-7): DAMVIQNPRYQVTQFGKPVTLSCSQTLNHNVMYWYQQKSSQAPKLLFHYYDKDFNNEADTPDNFQSRRPNTSFCFLDIRSPGLGDTAMYLCATSRDTRAHEQYFGPGTRLTVT.

The chain links TRBV10-1 to TRBJ2-3; unclear D gene. The CDR3 spans 15 residues. Germline CDR1 is WNHNN and CDR2 is SYGVQD (reference sequence). Trimming pared 3 bases from V and 1 base from J, leaving 11 bases between. For the CDR3, the DNA is TGCGCCAGCAGTGAATCTGCGCTAGGCACAGATACGCAGTATTTT. Translation gives CASSESALGTDTQYF.

The chain combines TRBV5-1 with TRBJ2-2; 11 nucleotides match TRBD2. Germline CDR1 SGHRS, CDR2 YFSETQ. There are 16 residues in the CDR3. J gave up 7 bases and V 1 base, and 6 bases lay outside the gene matches. The CDR3 reads CASSLSLAGEGGELFF. The CDR3 nucleotides read TGCGCCAGCAGCTTGTCACTAGCGGGAGAAGGCGGGGAGCTGTTTTTT.